One sample yielded the 11 T cell receptor beta chains listed below, sequenced in a study of T cell changes during pregnancy in multiple sclerosis. Profiled with immunoSEQ multiplex PCR; TCRdb holds only in-frame clones, not every one. The sample yields fewer than 75,000 clones, 91% seen once. Sequences were derived from peripheral blood, sampled in the first trimester of pregnancy. These TCRs come from a female donor with multiple sclerosis, enrolled in a pregnancy study.

This clone rates as medium-sized (0.01 to 0.1%). The chain couples TRBV4-1 to TRBJ1-2, with TRBD1 matching 9 bases. V trimming: 1 base; J trimming: 0 bases; junction bases outside the gene matches: 9. The CDR3 consists of 18 residues. CDR1 is MGHRA, CDR2 YSYEKL, per germline. The CDR3 here is CASSQGRTGESANYGYTF. DNA of the CDR3: TGCGCCAGCAGCCAAGGGAGGACAGGGGAGTCTGCTAACTATGGCTACACCTTC.

This clone was seen a single time. The CDR3 loop is CASSLGRGVQETQYF. CDR3 DNA: TGTGCCAGCAGCTTAGGGCGGGGGGTCCAAGAGACCCAGTACTTC. The rearrangement uses TRBV5-4 and TRBJ2-5; TRBD2 aligns across 8 bases. Germline V CDR1 and CDR2: SGHNT, YYREEE (reference sequence). The J segment lost 1 base and the V segment lost 2 bases, leaving 4 bases of the junction unmatched. There are 15 residues in the CDR3.

The J gene is TRBJ1-1, the V gene TRBV6-1; D call uncertain. The germline gives CDR1 MNHNS, CDR2 SASEGT. The CDR3 is 15 amino acids. With 5 bases removed from V and 5 bases from J, the gap between germline ends came to 18 bases. The CDR3 sequence: CASSLDEDRRTEAFF. DNA for the CDR3: TGTGCCAGCAGTTTAGATGAGGATAGGAGGACTGAAGCTTTCTTT.

This clone was detected a few times. The chain links TRBV2 to TRBJ1-3; 12 bases align to TRBD1. Germline V CDR1 and CDR2: SNHLY, FYNNEI. This CDR3 is built from 15 residues. Trimming took 6 bases from V and 6 from J; bases not matched to a gene: 6. This chain's CDR3 is CASSRDRGPTNTIYF. For the CDR3, the DNA is TGTGCCAGCAGCCGGGACAGGGGGCCTACAAACACCATATATTTT.

The chain couples TRBV7-2 to TRBJ2-2, with D possibly being TRBD2 (6 bases). From germline, CDR1 is SGHTA and CDR2 FQGNSA. The length of the CDR3 is 13 residues. The ends were cut back, 4 bases at V and 5 bases at J, with 8 bases in the middle. The CDR3 nucleotides read TGTGCCAGCAGCTCCAGCGGGACCGGGGAGCTGTTTTTT. This gives the protein CASSSSGTGELFF.

The chain joins TRBV5-1 to TRBJ1-1; 7 bases agree with TRBD1. Germline CDR1 is SGHRS and CDR2 is YFSETQ. This CDR3 region has 12 residues. The V and J ends lost 4 bases and 12 bases, in that order; junction bases with no gene match: 9. DNA of the CDR3: TGCGCCAGCAGCGGCGACAGGGAACAAACTTTCTTT. This encodes CASSGDREQTFF.

This clone came up a few times. The chain carries TRBV18 and TRBJ1-3; tentative D call: TRBD1 (5 bases). This CDR3 is built from 18 residues. Trimming took off 1 base at V and 1 base at J, with 17 bases between the two ends. Germline CDR1 KGHSH, CDR2 LQKENI. The CDR3 DNA reads TGTGCCAGCTCACCACTAGGAGACAGCTCTTATTCTGGAAACACCATATATTTT. It yields the protein CASSPLGDSSYSGNTIYF.

V usage is TRBV19 and J usage is TRBJ1-2, with 8 bases aligning to TRBD1. Looked up from germline, CDR1 is LNHDA and CDR2 is SQIVND (reference sequence). The CDR3 loop spans 15 amino acids. Trimming removed 3 bases from V and 6 bases from J; junction bases left unmatched: 9. This CDR3 is CASSISGGGLHGYTF. CDR3 coding DNA: TGTGCCAGTAGTATCTCAGGGGGCGGCTTGCATGGCTACACCTTC.

The chain links TRBV28 to TRBJ2-7; maybe TRBD2 (5 bases). The germline V and J ends were trimmed by 4 bases and 2 bases, with 12 bases remaining between them. This CDR3 contains 14 residues. Germline CDR1 MDHEN, CDR2 SYDVKM. The CDR3 is CASSSQRGTYEQYF. The CDR3, as DNA: TGTGCCAGCAGTTCGCAACGGGGAACCTACGAGCAGTACTTC.

The V and J genes are TRBV28 and TRBJ2-3; D not resolved. With 6 bases removed from V and 0 bases from J, the gap between germline ends came to 7 bases. Germline values: CDR1 MDHEN, CDR2 SYDVKM. The CDR3 has 13 residues. The CDR3, as DNA: TGTGCCAGCAGCCCCCCGAGCACAGATACGCAGTATTTT. Amino acids: CASSPPSTDTQYF.

V gene TRBV9 combines with J gene TRBJ1-3, with a possible D match to TRBD1 (5 bases). V was pared by 0 bases and J by 2 bases, with 18 bases between. This CDR3 contains 18 residues. CDR1 SGDLS and CDR2 YYNGEE come from the germline V gene. CDR3 coding DNA: TGTGCCAGCAGCGTAGATGGTGGCGGGGGGACTGCTGGAAACACCATATATTTT. This gives the protein CASSVDGGGGTAGNTIYF.